The 30 T cell receptor beta chains presented below share a single source sample, sequenced in a study of T cells expressing NK-cell markers. TCRdb re-called the 5' RACE reads, yielding one record per CDR3 amino acid sequence without DNA. The sample table sets out about half a million distinct CDR3 sequences. Input material: blood T cells: a sorted CD56 or NKG2C T cell subset, CD4+ or CD8+ T cells, or bulk PBMC T cells (not recorded which). The source is a woman aged 50 to 60 in good health.

The chain combines TRBV7-2 with TRBJ2-1; there is no DNA to check the TCRdb D call of TRBD2. The germline V gene has CDR1 SGHTA and CDR2 FQGNSA. CDR3 length: 17 residues. CDR3 in amino acids: CASSLRLAGASHNEQFF.

The chain couples TRBV7-8 to TRBJ2-1. Looked up from germline, CDR1 is SGHVS and CDR2 is FQNEAQ. The CDR3 is made up of 17 amino acids. CDR3 in amino acids: CASSLASTRSSYNEQFF.

CDR3 sequence: CASSLEWSANAFF. V usage is TRBV7-6 and J usage is TRBJ1-1. Looked up from germline, CDR1 is SGHVS and CDR2 is FNYEAQ. This CDR3 has 13 amino acids.

The rearrangement uses TRBV29-1 and TRBJ2-1; TCRdb calls TRBD2, which cannot be checked without DNA. Germline CDR1 is SQVTM and CDR2 is ANQGSEA. CDR3 size: 15 residues. The chain's CDR3 is CSVRILAGANNEQFF.

The CDR3 loop reads CASAPFTDTQYF. The V and J genes are TRBV2 and TRBJ2-3. From germline, CDR1 is SNHLY and CDR2 FYNNEI. The CDR3 extends over 12 amino acids.

The chain links TRBV20-1 to TRBJ1-3; TCRdb's assignment of TRBD1 cannot be checked, as there is no DNA. The germline V gene has CDR1 DFQATT and CDR2 SNEGSKA (reference sequence). This CDR3 region has 14 residues. CDR3 sequence: CSARSQGPGNTIYF.

The chain uses TRBV12-3 or TRBV12-4 and TRBJ2-1. The CDR3 has 14 residues. CDR3 protein: CASSPSDNWNEQFF.

The rearrangement links TRBV9 to TRBJ1-5. Germline loops: CDR1 SGDLS, CDR2 YYNGEE. There are 14 residues in the CDR3. The CDR3 sequence is CASSGGTEDQPQHF.

The chain has TRBV20-1 and TRBJ2-4. The CDR3 loop spans 13 amino acids. The germline CDR1 and CDR2 sequences are DFQATT and SNEGSKA (reference sequence). CDR3 protein: CSARGLGTDIQYF.

This CDR3 reads CAWSLPGFYEQYF. V and J are TRBV30 and TRBJ2-7; TCRdb proposes TRBD1, but this gene call is untestable without DNA. CDR1 is GTSNPN and CDR2 is SVGIG in the germline V gene (reference sequence). CDR3 size: 13 residues.

The V gene is TRBV6-5, the J gene TRBJ2-5; the D call of TRBD2 rests on TCRdb alone, since no DNA is present to check it. The CDR3 loop spans 15 amino acids. Germline CDR1 MNHEY, CDR2 SVGAGI. This CDR3 reads CASRRTSGRRETQYF.

The chain joins TRBV24-1 to TRBJ2-3. CDR1 KGHDR and CDR2 SFDVKD come from the germline V gene. The CDR3 consists of 13 residues. The CDR3 is CATSVLTSDTQYF.

CDR3 sequence reads: CASSRGTGSQVGQPQHF. The chain is built from TRBV4-1 and TRBJ1-5; TCRdb picks TRBD1, but there is no DNA to check that call. The CDR3 contains 17 residues. Looked up from germline, CDR1 is MGHRA and CDR2 is YSYEKL.

The J gene is TRBJ2-1, the V gene TRBV18; with no DNA, the TCRdb D assignment of TRBD2 cannot be verified. CDR1 is KGHSH, CDR2 LQKENI, per germline. The CDR3 spans 13 residues. The CDR3 sequence: CASSPRATNEQFF.

This chain links TRBV10-2 with TRBJ2-3. The CDR3 covers 13 residues. Germline values: CDR1 WSHSY, CDR2 SAAADI. CDR3: CASLGLGTDTQYF.

This chain links TRBV20-1 with TRBJ2-3; TCRdb calls TRBD1, which cannot be checked without DNA. The germline V gene encodes CDR1 DFQATT and CDR2 SNEGSKA (reference sequence). The CDR3 runs 17 residues. The CDR3 loop reads CSARGSGAETSTDTQYF.

J is TRBJ1-5 and V is TRBV20-1. The CDR3 totals 14 residues. From germline, CDR1 is DFQATT and CDR2 SNEGSKA (reference sequence). The CDR3 is CSAKQPGAIQPQHF.

J is TRBJ2-7 and V is TRBV7-8; the D call of TRBD1 rests on TCRdb alone, since no DNA is present to check it. CDR1 is SGHVS, CDR2 FQNEAQ, per germline. The CDR3 is made up of 13 amino acids. CDR3 amino acids: CASSLDIAYEQYF.

The chain joins TRBV5-1 to TRBJ1-1; there is no DNA to check the TCRdb D call of TRBD1. Germline V CDR1 and CDR2: SGHRS, YFSETQ. This CDR3 region has 13 residues. The CDR3 sequence: CASSARGPTEAFF. Looking up the rest from reference TRBV5-1 and TRBJ1-1 gives the full variable domain: KAGVTQTPRYLIKTRGQQVTLSCSPISGHRSVSWYQQTPGQGLQFLFEYFSETQRNKGNFPGRFSGRQFSNSRSEMNVSTLELGDSALYLCASSARGPTEAFFGQGTRLTVV.

V is TRBV9 and J is TRBJ1-3. The CDR3 has 16 residues. Germline CDR1 and CDR2: SGDLS and YYNGEE. CDR3 sequence: CASSVWGGPSGNTIYF.

This rearrangement joins TRBV6-5 to TRBJ2-3; TCRdb's D gene call, TRBD2, goes unchecked for lack of DNA. CDR3 length equals 14 residues. From germline, CDR1 is MNHEY and CDR2 SVGAGI. CDR3 sequence: CASALDVGTDTQYF.

The V call is TRBV10-3, the J call TRBJ2-1; the TCRdb D gene call, TRBD1, has no DNA to confirm it. The CDR3 covers 16 residues. CDR1 is ENHRY, CDR2 SYGVKD, per germline. Here the CDR3 reads CAISESPGRSYNEQFF.

The chain joins TRBV12-3 or TRBV12-4 to TRBJ1-1; TCRdb selects TRBD1, and the lack of DNA leaves this call unchecked. This CDR3 has 15 residues. CDR3: CEYNPRPYSNTEAFF.

J is TRBJ2-3 and V is TRBV24-1; checking the TCRdb D call of TRBD2 is not possible without DNA. This CDR3 is built from 15 residues. Germline loops: CDR1 KGHDR, CDR2 SFDVKD. CDR3 amino acids: CATSDPTGGYSTQYF.

The gene calls are TRBV2 and TRBJ1-5. Germline CDR1 and CDR2: SNHLY and FYNNEI. CDR3 length equals 14 residues. This CDR3 reads CAISKGSGNQPQHF.

The rearrangement joins TRBV12-3 or TRBV12-4 to TRBJ2-1; TCRdb proposes TRBD1, but this gene call is untestable without DNA. The CDR3 runs 14 residues. Here the CDR3 reads CASNGGLQHNEQFF.

The chain recombines TRBV10-3 with TRBJ2-7. Germline V gene lookup returns CDR1 ENHRY and CDR2 SYGVKD. The CDR3 covers 12 residues. CDR3 in amino acids: CAISTRGFEQYF.

This chain connects TRBV28 to TRBJ2-5; without DNA, the TCRdb call of TRBD2 cannot be checked. Germline CDR1 reads MDHEN; CDR2 reads SYDVKM. The CDR3 runs 16 residues. CDR3 in amino acids: CASRTSGRSLQETQYF. Combining the CDR3 with reference TRBV28 and TRBJ2-5 gives the whole variable domain DVKVTQSSRYLVKRTGEKVFLECVQDMDHENMFWYRQDPGLGLRLIYFSYDVKMKEKGDIPEGYSVSREKKERFSLILESASTNQTSMYLCASRTSGRSLQETQYFGPGTRLLVL.

The chain combines TRBV7-9 with TRBJ2-7; the D call from TCRdb, TRBD1, cannot be confirmed without DNA. In germline, CDR1 is SEHNR, CDR2 FQNEAQ (reference sequence). The CDR3 totals 13 residues. CDR3 region: CANPPGPTYEQYF. The full variable domain, rest sourced from reference TRBV7-9 and TRBJ2-7, is DTGVSQNPRHKITKRGQNVTFRCDPISEHNRLYWYRQTLGQGPEFLTYFQNEAQLEKSRLLSDRFSAERPKGSFSTLEIQRTEQGDSAMYLCANPPGPTYEQYFGPGTRLTVT.

V is TRBV6-6 and J is TRBJ2-7. Per the germline V gene, CDR1 is MNHNY and CDR2 is SVGAGI (reference sequence). CDR3 length: 12 residues. CDR3 sequence reads: CASSYPGGEQYF.